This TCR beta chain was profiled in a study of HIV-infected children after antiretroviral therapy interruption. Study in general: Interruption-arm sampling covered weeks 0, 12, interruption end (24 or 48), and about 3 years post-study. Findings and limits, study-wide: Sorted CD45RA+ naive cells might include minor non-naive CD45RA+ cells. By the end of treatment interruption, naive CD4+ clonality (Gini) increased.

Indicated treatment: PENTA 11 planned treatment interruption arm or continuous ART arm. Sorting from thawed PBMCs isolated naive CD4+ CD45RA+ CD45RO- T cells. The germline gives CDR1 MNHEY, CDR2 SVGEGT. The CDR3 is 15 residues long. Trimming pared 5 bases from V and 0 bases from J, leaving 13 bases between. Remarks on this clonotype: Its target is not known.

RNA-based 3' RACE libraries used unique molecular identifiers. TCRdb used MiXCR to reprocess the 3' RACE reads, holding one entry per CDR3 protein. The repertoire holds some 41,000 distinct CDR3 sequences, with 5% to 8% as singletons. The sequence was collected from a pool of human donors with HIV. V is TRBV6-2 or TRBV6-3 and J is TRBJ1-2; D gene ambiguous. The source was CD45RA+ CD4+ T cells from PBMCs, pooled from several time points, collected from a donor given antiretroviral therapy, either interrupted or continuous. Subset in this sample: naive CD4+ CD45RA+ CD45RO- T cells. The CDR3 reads CASSPNGVANYGYTF. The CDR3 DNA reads TGTGCCAGCAGTCCCAACGGAGTGGCTAACTATGGCTACACCTTC.